This paragraph covers one TCR beta chain sequence. What it recognizes is unknown. This sample is drawn from a study of cytotoxic CD8 clonotypes in ibrutinib-treated CLL. Overall study findings and caveats: Rare overall, public clonotypes shrank or held steady under therapy.

Trimming cost V 4 bases and J 2 bases; bases outside gene matches: 1. CDR3 size: 13 residues. The germline gives CDR1 SGHRS, CDR2 YFSETQ. Method: immunoSEQ multiplex PCR; TCRdb's copy keeps in-frame clones and lacks some. Of about 140,000 clones in the sample, approximately 80% were seen once. The TCR originated in a human donor with chronic lymphocytic leukemia. The V gene is TRBV5-1, the J gene TRBJ2-5, with 8 bases identical to TRBD2. Specimen: PBMCs, collected after 36 months of ibrutinib treatment. In nucleotides, the CDR3 is TGCGCCAGCAGCGGGACTAGGCAAGAGACCCAGTACTTC. This translates into CASSGTRQETQYF.